The T cell receptor beta chain under discussion was sequenced for a study of OX40 agonist ivuxolimab in advanced cancers. Turning to the study itself: Of mixed ages from about 20 to 80 and averaging around 60 years, the group was approximately 84% male. Whole-study results and caveats: More expanded clones were seen, on average, in CD8+ T cells than in CD4+. Circulating CD4+ and CD8+ T cells showed clonal expansion by week 6 at 0.1 to 3.0 mg/kg.

On this clone: Its antigen is currently unknown.

The method was immunoSEQ multiplex PCR; TCRdb's version includes in-frame clones alone and lacks a portion of them. The data hold 15,000 to 25,000 clones, with around nine tenths observed a single time. V lost 5 bases and J lost 3; bases outside the gene matches: 5. The CDR3 runs to 15 residues. The germline V gene encodes CDR1 SGHAT and CDR2 FQDESV (reference sequence). The specimen comprised CD4+ or CD8+ T cells sorted from blood, sampled in a trial of the OX40 agonist ivuxolimab. The sequence came from an adult with an advanced solid tumor such as melanoma, head and neck, liver or kidney cancer. The rearrangement links TRBV11-1 to TRBJ2-3; 10 bases are a match to TRBD1. CDR3 bases: TGTGCCAGCAGCCCTCGGGACAGGGGAACAGATACGCAGTATTTT. It specifies CASSPRDRGTDTQYF.